Reported below is one T cell receptor beta chain. This clonotype has a handful of counts. The antigen it recognizes is unknown. Base qualities are not at hand, and no much larger clone is one base apart. The library was built by means of 5' RACE. Sequencing used a NextSeq 500. In the TCR library protocol, unique molecular identifiers were attached to individual cDNA molecules to correct for PCR bias and sequencing error. Both TCR alpha and beta chains were sequenced, and tight co-correlation was observed between alpha and beta sequence abundances in each sample. Per the original workflow: Decombinator V4 was used to annotate the V gene, J gene and CDR3 of the TCR sequences. Expanded TCRs were defined as changing significantly between any two time points under a Poisson model with p below 0.0001. TCR abundances were normalised to the total number of TCRs sequenced in each sample and reported as counts per million. TRAV1-2 paired with TRAJ12, TRAJ20 or TRAJ33 defined MAIT TCRs, while TRAV10 paired with TRAJ18 defined iNKT TCRs. VDJdb, accessed on 1 November 2021, was searched for TCRs annotated for CMV, EBV and SARS-CoV-2, and TCRs annotated for more than one antigen were excluded. The raw public data were reprocessed by TCRdb itself: fastp quality trimming at Q25, MiXCR clonotype calling, in-frame beta chains only. Identical CDR3 proteins give one entry, which carries the most common genes and DNA. TCRdb's processing, not the authors', yielded these V and J calls. Here the sample has 60,000 or so distinct CDR3 sequences; around 13% occur a single time. The ten largest account for about 1.3% of the sample.

This record belongs to a study of early T cells in non-severe SARS-CoV-2 infection (dated by TCRdb to 2020 to 2023). Background on the whole study: TCR sequencing used bulk RNA from unsorted whole blood, so alpha and beta chains could not be paired. The study at large found these results: VDJdb matching was skewed toward anti-spike CD8 responses and likely underestimated virus-specific expansions, missing private and CD4 specificities.

From the cysteine through the phenylalanine, the CDR3 covers 14 amino acids. The retained sequence is limited to the CDR3, 42 bases, with the frame set at the first base. At the junction V is shortened by 2 bases and J by 4 bases, with 11 bases in between. According to the germline V gene (reference sequence), CDR1 reads SEHNR and CDR2 reads FQNEAQ. A case-control design nested within a healthcare worker cohort in London, UK, was used, with weekly nasopharyngeal swab PCR tests and blood sampling performed. Healthcare workers were recruited during the week of the UK lockdown, between 23 and 31 March 2020, and followed weekly for up to about 15 weeks.

Rearrangement joined TRBV7-9 to TRBJ2-5; the D gene cannot be named for sure. The TCR was taken from an adult who was a healthcare worker with PCR-confirmed SARS-CoV-2 infection or an uninfected control (not recorded which). Source: whole blood, taken at baseline. The CDR3 here reads CASSLSLAPETQYF. The nucleotide sequence is TGTGCCAGCAGCTTATCTTTAGCTCCAGAGACCCAGTACTTC.